This T cell receptor (beta chain) was sequenced in a study of OX40 agonist ivuxolimab in advanced cancers. Regarding the complete study: Ivuxolimab was a fully human IgG2 agonistic monoclonal antibody targeting the costimulatory receptor OX40 (CD134). Partial responses occurred in three dose-escalation patients: two with cutaneous melanoma and one with hepatocellular carcinoma. Intravenous ivuxolimab was administered to patients every 2 weeks at six dose levels: 0.01, 0.1, 0.3, 1.5, 3 and 10 mg/kg. The purpose of peripheral TCRbeta sequencing was to test whether ivuxolimab changed TCR sequence diversity and led to clonal T-cell expansion. In the dose-escalation cohort, 75% to 90% of patients were male, and the mean age was roughly 56 years with a range of roughly 20 to 80. The paper describes the monotherapy dose-escalation part (N = 52 patients) of the phase I trial of ivuxolimab. Patients were allowed to have had prior anti-PD-1, anti-PD-L1 or anti-CTLA-4 therapy, and 40% of the dose-escalation patients had previously received checkpoint inhibitors. Among the approximately 50 dose-escalation patients, roughly 20 had hepatocellular carcinoma, about 15 melanoma, 9 renal cell carcinoma and 9 head and neck cancer. General findings and caveats noted by the study authors: At doses from 0.1 to 3.0 mg/kg, clonal expansion was seen in both CD4+ and CD8+ blood T cells between baseline and week 6. Low levels of normalized T-cell clonal expansion were also shown by some nonresponding patients. After ivuxolimab, more expanded clones were found on average in CD8+ T cells than in CD4+ T cells. The antigen specificity of the clonally expanded peripheral T cells was not determined. In the 0.1-3.0 mg/kg groups, partial responders were among the patients with the lowest normalized peripheral clonal expansion, particularly in CD8+ T cells.

With respect to this clone: Its antigen has not been determined. No clone much larger than this one lies a single base away; base qualities are absent.

Genomic DNA was extracted from sorted cells for sequencing of the TCRbeta CDR3 region. TCRbeta CDR3 regions were sequenced using the immunoSEQ Assay. TCRdb took this table from immuneACCESS and kept in-frame rearrangements with V and J called. Such tables lack part of the clones; where checked against another copy, unresolved V genes explain under half of the gap, and the rest is unexplained. The sample table records roughly 140,000 clones; 90% to 95% of these occur just once. Together, the top ten hold 0.31% of the sample. Looking up the germline V gene yields CDR1 SGHTA and CDR2 FQGTGA. Counted from cysteine to phenylalanine, this CDR3 has 14 amino acids. Only the CDR3 portion is preserved as DNA: 42 bases, with reading frame beginning at the first base. V was cut back by 1 base and J by 10 bases, leaving a gap of 14 bases between them. The trial excluded patients who had a history of autoimmune disease or who were on systemic immunosuppression. Peripheral blood for TCR sequencing was collected from all dose cohorts at baseline, on cycle 4 day 1, and on cycle 7 day 1. The samples were taken from a phase I, first-in-human, multicenter, open-label dose-escalation trial of ivuxolimab. Adults with locally advanced or metastatic melanoma, renal cell carcinoma, hepatocellular carcinoma or head and neck squamous cell carcinoma were enrolled in the trial. Before TCR sequencing, CD4+ T cells and CD8+ T cells were sorted from peripheral blood as separate populations.

The chain couples TRBV7-3 to TRBJ2-1, with the D call tentatively TRBD1 or TRBD2, each fitting 5 bases. The specimen was CD4+ or CD8+ T cells sorted from blood, collected in a trial of the OX40 agonist ivuxolimab. The TCR originated in an adult with an advanced solid tumor such as melanoma, head and neck, liver or kidney cancer. CDR3 region: CASSLMGTTGEQFF. The base sequence is TGTGCCAGCAGCTTAATGGGGACCACCGGAGAGCAGTTCTTC.